A single sample gave rise to the 30 T cell receptor beta chains below, sequenced in a study of glioma-infiltrating T cells (dated by TCRdb to about 2016). Instrument on record: Illumina MiSeq. The iRepertoire nested amplicon-rescue multiplex PCR (arm-PCR) platform was used to amplify TCR alpha and beta CDR3 regions from RNA. Clones were called with MiXCR by TCRdb after fastp trimmed the public reads at Q25, and only in-frame beta chains were retained. One record per CDR3 amino acid sequence lists the most common genes and DNA. The sample table records about 140,000 distinct CDR3 sequences; around 40% of these occur just once. The ten largest account for 15% to 25% of the sample. Material: glioma tissue, nonneoplastic brain tissue, or PBMCs (not recorded which). Every receptor here comes from a human donor with low-grade glioma or glioblastoma, undergoing nonglioma brain surgery, or in good health (not recorded which).

The table lists this clonotype with a few counts. DNA of the CDR3: TGTGCCAGCAGCCAGCTCCAGGGTCCCTACACCTTC. Protein: CASSQLQGPYTF. The chain couples TRBV14 to TRBJ1-2, with D possibly matching TRBD1 (5 bases). Looked up from germline, CDR1 is SGHDN and CDR2 is FVKESK. Trimming left V 3 bases short and J 10 bases short, with 12 bases between. CDR3 length: 12 amino acids.

The chain is built from TRBV6-2 or TRBV6-3 and TRBJ1-2; D is unclear. CDR1 is MNHEY and CDR2 is SVGEGT in the germline V gene. This CDR3 has 13 amino acids. With 2 bases removed from V and 8 bases from J, the gap between germline ends came to 12 bases. CDR3: CASSYGSDLGYTF. CDR3 DNA sequence: TGTGCCAGCAGTTACGGTTCGGACCTAGGCTACACCTTC.

This clonotype appeared a few times. The V and J genes are TRBV25-1 and TRBJ1-1; TRBD1 agrees at 11 bases. This CDR3 comprises 14 residues. V lost 4 bases to trimming and J lost 5 bases; unmatched junction nucleotides: 3. CDR1 is MGHDK and CDR2 is SYGVNS in the germline V gene. The CDR3 DNA sequence: TGTGCCAGCAGTGGGACAGGGGGCAAGACTGAAGCTTTCTTT. It codes for CASSGTGGKTEAFF.

The sample holds many counts of this clonotype. The V and J genes are TRBV20-1 and TRBJ2-7, with TRBD2 matching 10 bases. The CDR3 consists of 14 residues. The germline V gene has CDR1 DFQATT and CDR2 SNEGSKA (reference sequence). J lost 3 bases, V lost 3 bases, and 5 bases had no gene match. The CDR3 sequence: CSASSPSGGYEQYF. CDR3 in DNA: TGCAGTGCTAGCTCGCCTAGCGGGGGCTACGAGCAGTACTTC.

This clonotype was observed a few times. At one end the junction does not follow the germline gene, possibly because of a read error. The chain is built from TRBV7-8 and TRBJ2-3; D remains ambiguous. The CDR3 runs to 16 residues. Germline V lookup: CDR1 SGHVS, CDR2 FQNEAQ. CDR3 sequence: CARSSSRITSTDTQYF. The CDR3 DNA is TGTGCCCGCAGCTCCTCTCGGATTACTAGCACAGATACGCAGTATTTT.

This clonotype was detected a few times. This chain joins TRBV16 and TRBJ1-5; the D gene is possibly TRBD1 (5 bases). CDR1 KGHSY and CDR2 FQNENV come from the germline V gene. This CDR3 has 13 amino acids. V was shortened by 0 bases and J by 7 bases, with 7 bases between the two germline ends. This CDR3 reads CASSQSRDQPQHF. In DNA, the CDR3 is TGTGCCAGCAGCCAATCCCGGGACCAGCCCCAGCATTTT.

The table lists this clonotype with a few counts. This chain uses TRBV4-1 with TRBJ1-2, with 11 bases identical to TRBD1. The CDR3 extends over 16 amino acids. J gave up 5 bases and V 5 bases, and 10 bases lay outside the gene matches. Germline assignment: CDR1 MGHRA and CDR2 YSYEKL. The CDR3 protein is CASSSQPGQGGYGYTF. In nucleotides, the CDR3 is TGCGCCAGCAGCTCACAGCCGGGACAGGGGGGGTATGGCTACACCTTC.

The V call is TRBV6-1, the J call TRBJ2-7; D remains ambiguous. Trimming cost V 3 bases and J 1 base, with 7 bases left between them. Germline loops: CDR1 MNHNS, CDR2 SASEGT. The CDR3 runs 13 residues. Written as DNA, the CDR3 is TGTGCCAGCAGTGACAGTCCTTCCTACGAGCAGTACTTC. It codes for CASSDSPSYEQYF.

The chain uses TRBV10-2 and TRBJ1-5, with D perhaps matching TRBD1 (5 bases). This CDR3 contains 13 residues. CDR1 is WSHSY and CDR2 is SAAADI in the germline V gene. V was trimmed by 3 bases and J by 6 bases, leaving 9 bases between them. This CDR3 is CASSEGEGQPQHF. The CDR3 DNA follows: TGCGCCAGCAGTGAAGGGGAGGGTCAGCCCCAGCATTTT.

V gene TRBV2 combines with J gene TRBJ1-2; 9 positions agree with TRBD1. The CDR3 runs 12 residues. With V trimmed by 6 bases and J by 8 bases, 4 bases remained unmatched. Germline V gene lookup returns CDR1 SNHLY and CDR2 FYNNEI. The CDR3 region has the DNA TGTGCCAGCAGGGGACAGGGAATAGGCTACACCTTC. Residues: CASRGQGIGYTF.

This clonotype appeared a few times. The chain has TRBV6-1 and TRBJ2-7; 8 positions match TRBD2. The CDR3 is made up of 16 amino acids. The V segment lost 5 bases and the J segment 3 bases; nucleotides outside the gene matches: 12. From germline, CDR1 is MNHNS and CDR2 SASEGT. The CDR3 region is CASSFLSGTSRYEQYF. The CDR3 coding sequence is TGTGCCAGCAGTTTTCTATCCGGGACTAGTCGCTACGAGCAGTACTTC.

A few counts support this clonotype. This sequence joins TRBV19 and TRBJ2-3; D unresolved. Deletions cut 7 bases from V and 0 bases from J, with 11 bases between. CDR3 length equals 14 residues. Germline CDR1 is LNHDA and CDR2 is SQIVND (reference sequence). In nucleotides, the CDR3 is TGTGCCAGTACCCGGGCGTTGAGCACAGATACGCAGTATTTT. Amino acid sequence: CASTRALSTDTQYF.

This clonotype was seen ten or more times. This chain uses TRBV7-9 with TRBJ2-1; D is unresolved. The germline V and J ends were trimmed by 3 bases and 9 bases, with 12 bases remaining between them. This CDR3 comprises 13 residues. The germline V gene encodes CDR1 SEHNR and CDR2 FQNEAQ (reference sequence). This chain's CDR3 is CASSFSQLPEQFF. The DNA of the CDR3 is TGTGCCAGCAGCTTTTCTCAACTGCCTGAGCAGTTCTTC.

The rearrangement uses TRBV4-1 and TRBJ2-3; D is perhaps TRBD2 (5 bases). The CDR3 length is 12 residues. Trimming removed 3 bases from V and 8 bases from J, with 9 bases in between. The germline V gene encodes CDR1 MGHRA and CDR2 YSYEKL. CDR3 coding DNA: TGCGCCAGCAGCCATCAAGGAGGTACGCAGTATTTT. Translation: CASSHQGGTQYF.

This chain connects TRBV20-1 to TRBJ2-3; 14 positions agree with TRBD2. V shed 6 bases, J shed 1 base, and the junction held 9 bases outside the gene matches. Germline CDR1 is DFQATT and CDR2 is SNEGSKA (reference sequence). The CDR3 has 17 residues. The CDR3 sequence: CSAQGLAGVRGTDTQYF. Here the CDR3 DNA reads TGCAGTGCCCAGGGACTAGCGGGAGTCAGGGGCACAGATACGCAGTATTTT.

The rearrangement joins TRBV28 to TRBJ2-4; no firm D call. This CDR3 comprises 15 residues. CDR1 and CDR2 from the germline V gene are MDHEN and SYDVKM. Trimming shortened V by 5 bases and J by 0 bases, and 11 bases separated the two germline ends. The CDR3 DNA reads TGTGCCAGCAGTCCCGGCGTAATAGCCAAAAACATTCAGTACTTC. Encoded protein: CASSPGVIAKNIQYF. Full variable domain (missing parts from reference TRBV28 and TRBJ2-4): DVKVTQSSRYLVKRTGEKVFLECVQDMDHENMFWYRQDPGLGLRLIYFSYDVKMKEKGDIPEGYSVSREKKERFSLILESASTNQTSMYLCASSPGVIAKNIQYFGAGTRLSVL.

This chain links TRBV20-1 with TRBJ1-6, with a weak D call TRBD1 (5 bases). The ends were cut back, 2 bases at V and 10 bases at J, with 12 bases in the middle. The germline gives CDR1 DFQATT, CDR2 SNEGSKA (reference sequence). The CDR3 totals 13 residues. This CDR3 reads CSARRLRDSPLHF. CDR3 nucleotide sequence: TGCAGTGCTAGACGGCTCAGGGACTCACCCCTCCACTTT.

The chain joins TRBV19 to TRBJ2-2; no reliable D call. CDR1 and CDR2 from the germline V gene are LNHDA and SQIVND (reference sequence). The CDR3 sequence is 14 residues long. Trimming pared 9 bases from V and 1 base from J, leaving 12 bases between. DNA for the CDR3: TGTGCCAGCCAGCCCTCCAGGAACACCGGGGAGCTGTTTTTT. Protein: CASQPSRNTGELFF.

Written as DNA, the CDR3 is TGTGCCAGCAGCTTACCGTCCGCGGGTACTACGCAGTATTTT. Residues: CASSLPSAGTTQYF. The chain links TRBV7-2 to TRBJ2-3; a weak D match, TRBD2 (5 bases). With 2 bases removed from V and 8 bases from J, the gap between germline ends came to 14 bases. Germline V gene lookup returns CDR1 SGHTA and CDR2 FQGNSA. The CDR3 contains 14 residues.

The V and J genes are TRBV4-1 and TRBJ2-3, with 8 positions matching TRBD1. Germline assignment: CDR1 MGHRA and CDR2 YSYEKL. The CDR3 spans 17 residues. Germline trimming cut 3 bases from V and 5 bases from J; bases unmatched to any gene: 13. The CDR3 here is CASSHTLGQGAGDTQYF. In DNA, the CDR3 is TGCGCCAGCAGCCACACCTTGGGGCAGGGGGCCGGAGATACGCAGTATTTT.

This clonotype has just a few counts. The rearrangement uses TRBV20-1 and TRBJ2-7, with 10 bases fitting TRBD2. CDR1 and CDR2 (germline): DFQATT, SNEGSKA (reference sequence). The J segment lost 5 bases and the V segment lost 5 bases, leaving 6 bases of the junction unmatched. This CDR3 is built from 13 residues. The CDR3 loop is CSASGTSENEQYF. CDR3 nucleotide sequence: TGCAGTGCTTCCGGGACTAGCGAAAACGAGCAGTACTTC.

This clonotype was counted a few times. The V and J genes are TRBV28 and TRBJ2-1, with 10 positions matching TRBD2. The CDR3 sequence is 15 residues long. The V gene's germline CDR1 is MDHEN and CDR2 SYDVKM. The J segment lost 7 bases and the V segment lost 5 bases, leaving 8 bases of the junction unmatched. The CDR3 DNA reads as TGTGCCAGCAGTGAAGCTAGCGGGAGAAAAAATGAGCAGTTCTTC. Translation: CASSEASGRKNEQFF.

The V and J genes are TRBV20-1 and TRBJ1-1; D uncertain. CDR1 and CDR2 (germline): DFQATT, SNEGSKA (reference sequence). V was pared by 6 bases and J by 3 bases, with 23 bases between. The CDR3 spans 16 residues. Here the CDR3 DNA reads TGCAGTGCCGATAACCTCCTGACACTTATGGACACTGAAGCTTTCTTT. This codes for CSADNLLTLMDTEAFF.

The rearrangement links TRBV10-3 to TRBJ1-1; D is possibly TRBD1 (6 bases). Germline V gives CDR1 ENHRY, CDR2 SYGVKD. The CDR3 totals 14 residues. The V gene lost 6 bases and the J gene lost 3 bases, with 14 bases spanning the gap. The CDR3 sequence: CAIRAGALDTEAFF. The CDR3 DNA reads TGTGCCATCAGGGCAGGGGCATTGGACACTGAAGCTTTCTTT.

The chain is built from TRBV20-1 and TRBJ2-4; D not certain. The CDR3 is 14 amino acids. CDR1 DFQATT and CDR2 SNEGSKA come from the germline V gene (reference sequence). Trimming pared 7 bases from V and 0 bases from J, leaving 13 bases between. The CDR3 sequence is CSGVLPLAKNIQYF. As DNA, the CDR3 is TGCAGTGGAGTTCTCCCTCTAGCCAAAAACATTCAGTACTTC.

For this clonotype: Just one base apart from a much larger clone, this may be a read error. The chain joins TRBV6-1 to TRBJ2-5, with 8 bases that match TRBD2. Trimming cost V 6 bases and J 2 bases; bases outside gene matches: 8. The CDR3 is 15 amino acids. CDR1 is MNHNS and CDR2 is SASEGT in the germline V gene. The CDR3 is CASRRQLAAQETQYF. The CDR3 DNA follows: TGTGCCAGCAGAAGACAACTAGCGGCGCAAGAGACCCAGTACTTC.

The CDR3 loop is CASSPDLASYNEQFF. DNA for the CDR3: TGTGCCAGCTCTCCGGACTTGGCCTCCTACAATGAGCAGTTCTTC. This chain links TRBV18 with TRBJ2-1; tentative D call: TRBD2 (5 bases). This CDR3 region has 15 residues. With 6 bases removed from V and 0 bases from J, the gap between germline ends came to 12 bases. The germline gives CDR1 KGHSH, CDR2 LQKENI. Full variable domain (rest looked up from reference TRBV18 and TRBJ2-1): NAGVMQNPRHLVRRRGQEARLRCSPMKGHSHVYWYRQLPEEGLKFMVYLQKENIIDESGMPKERFSAEFPKEGPSILRIQQVVRGDSAAYFCASSPDLASYNEQFFGPGTRLTVL.

As regards this clonotype: At one end, the junction sequence differs from germline, possibly due to a read error. The chain couples TRBV2 to TRBJ1-1; no definite D call. Looked up from germline, CDR1 is SNHLY and CDR2 is FYNNEI. The CDR3 contains 12 residues. CDR3 nucleotide sequence: TGTGCCAGAAGTGAACAGAACACTGAAGCTTTCTTT. Translated, it gives CARSEQNTEAFF.

CDR3 sequence reads: CASRDSYNEQFF. CDR3 DNA sequence: TGTGCCAGCAGGGACTCGTACAATGAGCAGTTCTTC. The chain recombines TRBV6-2 or TRBV6-3 with TRBJ2-1; TRBD2 is a possible D gene (5 bases). CDR1 and CDR2 (germline): MNHEY, SVGEGT. This CDR3 contains 12 residues. The V end lost 6 bases, the J end lost 4 bases, and 7 bases lay between the germline ends.

This clonotype was recorded a few times. The chain couples TRBV20-1 to TRBJ1-1; TRBD1 is a possible D gene (6 bases). Trimming took off 3 bases at V and 3 bases at J, with 11 bases between the two ends. Germline V gene data show CDR1 as DFQATT and CDR2 as SNEGSKA (reference sequence). This CDR3 comprises 13 residues. CDR3 sequence (DNA): TGCAGTGCTAGGGTGACAGGACACACTGAAGCTTTCTTT. Protein sequence: CSARVTGHTEAFF.